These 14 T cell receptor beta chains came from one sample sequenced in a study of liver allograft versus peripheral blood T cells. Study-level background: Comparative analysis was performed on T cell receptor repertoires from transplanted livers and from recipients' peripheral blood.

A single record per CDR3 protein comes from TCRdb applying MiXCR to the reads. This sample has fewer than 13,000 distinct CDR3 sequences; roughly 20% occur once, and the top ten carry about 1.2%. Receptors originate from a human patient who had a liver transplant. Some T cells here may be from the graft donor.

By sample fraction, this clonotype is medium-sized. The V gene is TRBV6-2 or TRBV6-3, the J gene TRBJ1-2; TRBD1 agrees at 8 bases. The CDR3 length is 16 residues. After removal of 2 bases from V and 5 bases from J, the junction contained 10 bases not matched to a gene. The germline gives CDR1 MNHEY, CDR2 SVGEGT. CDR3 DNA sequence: TGTGCCAGCAGTTACGCGGCCAGGGGGCGCGGTTATGGCTACACCTTC. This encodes CASSYAARGRGYGYTF.

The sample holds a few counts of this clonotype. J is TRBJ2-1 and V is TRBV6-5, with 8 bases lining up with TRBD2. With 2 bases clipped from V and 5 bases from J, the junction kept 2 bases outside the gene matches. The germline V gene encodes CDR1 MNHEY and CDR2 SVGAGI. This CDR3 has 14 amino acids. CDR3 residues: CASSYERGNNEQFF. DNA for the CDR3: TGTGCCAGCAGTTACGAGCGGGGGAACAATGAGCAGTTCTTC.

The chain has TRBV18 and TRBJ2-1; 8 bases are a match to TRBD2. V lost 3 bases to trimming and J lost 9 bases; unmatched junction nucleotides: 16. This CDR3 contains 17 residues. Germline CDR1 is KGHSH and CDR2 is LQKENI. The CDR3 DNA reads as TGTGCCAGCTCACCCGGGGGGGCGCGGACCGGGAACGGTGAGCAGTTCTTC. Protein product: CASSPGGARTGNGEQFF.

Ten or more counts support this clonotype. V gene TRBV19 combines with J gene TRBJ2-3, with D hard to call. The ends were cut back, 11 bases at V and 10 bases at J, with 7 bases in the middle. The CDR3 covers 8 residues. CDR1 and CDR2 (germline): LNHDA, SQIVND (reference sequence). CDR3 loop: CAPQAQYF. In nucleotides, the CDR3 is TGTGCCCCCCAGGCGCAGTATTTT.

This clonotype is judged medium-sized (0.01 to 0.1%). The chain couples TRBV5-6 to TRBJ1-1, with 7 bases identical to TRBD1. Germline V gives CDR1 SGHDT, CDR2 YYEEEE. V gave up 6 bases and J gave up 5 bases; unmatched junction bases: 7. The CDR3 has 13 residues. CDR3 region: CASNRQGRTEAFF. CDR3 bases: TGTGCCAGCAACAGACAGGGAAGGACTGAAGCTTTCTTT.

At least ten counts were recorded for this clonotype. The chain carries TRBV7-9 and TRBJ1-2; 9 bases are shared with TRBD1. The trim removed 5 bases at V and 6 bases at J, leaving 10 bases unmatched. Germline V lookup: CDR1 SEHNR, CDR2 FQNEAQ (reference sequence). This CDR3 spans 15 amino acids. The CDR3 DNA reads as TGTGCCAGCAGCGGAGACCCGGGACAGGGAAATGGCTACACCTTC. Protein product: CASSGDPGQGNGYTF.

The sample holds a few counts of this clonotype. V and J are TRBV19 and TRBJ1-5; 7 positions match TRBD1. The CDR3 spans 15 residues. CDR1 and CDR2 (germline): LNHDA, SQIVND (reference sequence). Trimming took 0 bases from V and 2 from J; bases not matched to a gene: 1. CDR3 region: CASSIEGQGNQPQHF. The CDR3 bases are TGTGCCAGTAGTATAGAAGGACAGGGCAATCAGCCCCAGCATTTT.

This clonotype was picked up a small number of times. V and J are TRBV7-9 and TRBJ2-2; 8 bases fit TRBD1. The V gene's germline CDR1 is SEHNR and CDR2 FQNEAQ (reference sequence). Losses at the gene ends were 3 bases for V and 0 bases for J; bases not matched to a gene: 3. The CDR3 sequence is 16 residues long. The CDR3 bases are TGTGCCAGCAGCTTCCACAGGGGGGCGAACACCGGGGAGCTGTTTTTT. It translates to CASSFHRGANTGELFF.

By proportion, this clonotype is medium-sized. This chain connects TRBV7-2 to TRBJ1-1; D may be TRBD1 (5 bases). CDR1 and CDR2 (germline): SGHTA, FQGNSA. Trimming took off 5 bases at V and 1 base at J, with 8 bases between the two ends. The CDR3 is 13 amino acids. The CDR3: CASSEQANTEAFF. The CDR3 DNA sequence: TGTGCCAGCAGCGAACAGGCGAACACTGAAGCTTTCTTT.

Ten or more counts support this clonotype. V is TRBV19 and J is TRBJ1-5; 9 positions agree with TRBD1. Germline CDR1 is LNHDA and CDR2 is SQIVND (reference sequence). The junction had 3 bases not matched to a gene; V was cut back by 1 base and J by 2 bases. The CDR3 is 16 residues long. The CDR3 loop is CASSIVWTGGNQPQHF. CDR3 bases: TGTGCCAGTAGTATAGTCTGGACAGGGGGCAATCAGCCCCAGCATTTT.

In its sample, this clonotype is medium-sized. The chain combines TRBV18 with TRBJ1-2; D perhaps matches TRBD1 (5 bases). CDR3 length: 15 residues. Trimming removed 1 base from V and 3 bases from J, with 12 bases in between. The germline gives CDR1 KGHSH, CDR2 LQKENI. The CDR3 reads CASSPRRGYDYGYTF. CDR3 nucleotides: TGTGCCAGCTCACCACGGAGGGGTTACGACTATGGCTACACCTTC.

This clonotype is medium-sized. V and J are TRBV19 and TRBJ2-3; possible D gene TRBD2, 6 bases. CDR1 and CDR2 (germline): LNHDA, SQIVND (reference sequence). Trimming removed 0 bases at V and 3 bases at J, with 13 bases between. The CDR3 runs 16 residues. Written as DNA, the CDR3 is TGTGCCAGTAGTATAGAGGCTTACCGGGGGACAGATACGCAGTATTTT. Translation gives CASSIEAYRGTDTQYF.

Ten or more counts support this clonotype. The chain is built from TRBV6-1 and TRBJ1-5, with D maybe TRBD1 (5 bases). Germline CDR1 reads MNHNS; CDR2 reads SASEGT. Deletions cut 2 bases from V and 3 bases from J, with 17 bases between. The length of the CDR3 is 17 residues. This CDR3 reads CASSELGATLFNQPQHF. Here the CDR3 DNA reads TGTGCCAGCAGTGAACTCGGGGCGACCTTATTCAATCAGCCCCAGCATTTT.

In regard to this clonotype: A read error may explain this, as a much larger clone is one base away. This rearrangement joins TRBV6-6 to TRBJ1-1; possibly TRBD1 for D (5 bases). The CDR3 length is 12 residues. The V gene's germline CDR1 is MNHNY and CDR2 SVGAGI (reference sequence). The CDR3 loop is CASSPAGPEVFF. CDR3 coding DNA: TGTGCCAGCAGTCCCGCGGGGCCTGAAGTTTTCTTT.